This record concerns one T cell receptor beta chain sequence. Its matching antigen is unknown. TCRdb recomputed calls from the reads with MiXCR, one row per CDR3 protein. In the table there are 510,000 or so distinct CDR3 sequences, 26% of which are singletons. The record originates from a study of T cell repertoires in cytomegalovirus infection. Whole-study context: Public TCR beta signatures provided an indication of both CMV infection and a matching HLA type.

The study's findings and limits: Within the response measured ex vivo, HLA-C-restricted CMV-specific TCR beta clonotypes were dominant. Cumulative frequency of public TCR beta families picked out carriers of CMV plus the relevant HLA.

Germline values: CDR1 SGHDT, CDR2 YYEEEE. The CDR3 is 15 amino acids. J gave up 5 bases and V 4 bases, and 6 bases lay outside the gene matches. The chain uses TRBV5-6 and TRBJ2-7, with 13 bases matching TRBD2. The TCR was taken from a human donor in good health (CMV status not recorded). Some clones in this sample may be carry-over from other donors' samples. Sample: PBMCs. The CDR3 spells CASSTLAGGFHEQYF. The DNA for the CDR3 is TGTGCCAGCAGCACACTAGCGGGAGGGTTCCACGAGCAGTACTTC.